A selection of T cell receptor beta chains follows, all from one sample in a study of post-analysis software for immune sequencing data. TCRdb ran MiXCR on the PCR reads and lists one entry per CDR3 protein. The sample records some 700,000 distinct CDR3 sequences, over 45% being singletons. The source material was blood. The receptors derive from a girl aged 2 to 10 with multiple sclerosis. Both conserved end residues are part of each CDR3. The order of the fields is D gene, J gene, clone size, V gene, CDR3 protein, CDR3 DNA. D genes are given only for firm matches. Not all rows give a size; the values are once, few, many and, for expanded clones, a class.

TRBD1,TRBJ1-1,.,TRBV29-1,CSVKGGGGTEAFF,TGTAGCGTTAAAGGGGGCGGAGGCACTGAAGCTTTCTTT
.,TRBJ2-3,.,TRBV9,CASSVSPRGDTQYF,TGTGCCAGCAGCGTGTCACCCCGGGGAGATACGCAGTATTTT
TRBD2,TRBJ2-1,.,TRBV5-5,CASSPPGTSGGNEQFF,TGTGCCAGCAGCCCTCCCGGGACTAGCGGGGGCAATGAGCAGTTCTTC
.,TRBJ1-5,.,TRBV5-1,CASSLDSYQPQHF,TGCGCCAGCAGCTTGGACAGCTATCAGCCCCAGCATTTT
.,TRBJ1-2,.,TRBV20-1,CSARGNRGANYGYTF,TGCAGTGCTAGGGGTAACCGGGGAGCTAACTATGGCTACACCTTC
.,TRBJ2-3,.,TRBV7-2,CASSLKGPDTQYF,TGTGCCAGCAGCTTAAAAGGGCCAGATACGCAGTATTTT
.,TRBJ1-2,.,TRBV7-2,CASSLAAYGYTF,TGTGCCAGCAGCTTAGCGGCCTATGGCTACACCTTC
.,TRBJ2-5,.,TRBV20-1,CSAPPGRGETQYF,TGCAGTGCTCCCCCCGGCCGAGGGGAGACCCAGTACTTC
TRBD2,TRBJ2-5,.,TRBV7-9,CASSSGLAANQETQYF,TGTGCCAGCAGCTCCGGACTAGCGGCCAACCAAGAGACCCAGTACTTC
TRBD2,TRBJ2-5,.,TRBV10-1,CAGGSGIYQETQYF,TGCGCCGGGGGGAGCGGGATATACCAAGAGACCCAGTACTTC
.,TRBJ1-5,once,TRBV6-1,CASSEEGPQPQHF,TGTGCCAGCAGTGAAGAAGGGCCCCAGCCCCAGCATTTT
.,TRBJ2-7,.,TRBV29-1,CSVRQTAYEQYF,TGCAGCGTTAGACAGACCGCCTACGAGCAGTACTTC
.,TRBJ2-5,.,TRBV20-1,CSAESLDSFQETQYF,TGCAGTGCTGAGTCCTTGGACAGTTTCCAAGAGACCCAGTACTTC
.,TRBJ1-6,.,TRBV5-5,CASSFGGTPLHF,TGTGCCAGCAGCTTTGGGGGGACACCCCTCCACTTT
.,TRBJ1-2,.,TRBV7-9,CAIPWTASTNYGYTF,TGTGCCATCCCCTGGACAGCATCAACTAACTATGGCTACACCTTC
.,TRBJ1-1,.,TRBV4-1,CASSQGASEAFF,TGCGCCAGCAGCCAAGGGGCCAGCGAAGCTTTCTTT
.,TRBJ2-7,once,TRBV29-1,CSVEGIGPLVQYF,TGCAGCGTTGAGGGGATAGGCCCCTTGGTGCAGTACTTC
.,TRBJ2-3,.,TRBV5-1,CASSLEAGGALDTQYF,TGCGCCAGCAGCTTGGAGGCGGGCGGGGCACTAGATACGCAGTATTTT
TRBD1,TRBJ1-1,few,TRBV10-1,CASSLGQGEAFF,TGCGCCAGCAGCCTGGGACAGGGGGAAGCTTTCTTT
TRBD1,TRBJ1-5,.,TRBV20-1,CSATEGGQGAVGNQPQHF,TGCAGTGCTACCGAGGGGGGGCAGGGGGCGGTCGGCAATCAGCCCCAGCATTTT
.,TRBJ1-2,.,TRBV12-3/TRBV12-4,CASSLVGSYYGYTF,TGTGCCAGCAGTTTAGTGGGCAGTTACTATGGCTACACCTTC
.,TRBJ2-3,few,TRBV5-5,CASSLEQAPDTQYF,TGTGCCAGCAGCTTGGAACAGGCCCCAGATACGCAGTATTTT
TRBD2,TRBJ2-1,.,TRBV6-1,CASSVLAGESGYEQFF,TGTGCCAGCAGTGTCTTAGCGGGAGAGTCAGGTTATGAGCAGTTCTTC
TRBD2,TRBJ2-3,.,TRBV20-1,CSARKAGVISSTDTQYF,TGCAGTGCCAGGAAGGCGGGGGTCATATCTAGCACAGATACGCAGTATTTT
TRBD1,TRBJ2-7,.,TRBV4-1,CASSQPGGQGYEQYF,TGCGCCAGCAGCCAACCTGGGGGACAGGGGTACGAGCAGTACTTC
TRBD2,TRBJ2-5,.,TRBV13,CASSPRLAGVGLETQYF,TGTGCCAGCAGCCCGAGACTAGCGGGAGTCGGTTTGGAGACCCAGTACTTC
TRBD2,TRBJ2-5,.,TRBV7-2,CASSSSLAGGIETQYF,TGTGCCAGCAGCTCCTCCTTAGCGGGGGGGATTGAGACCCAGTACTTC
.,TRBJ2-7,.,TRBV12-3/TRBV12-4,CASSGVHEQYF,TGTGCCAGCAGTGGAGTTCACGAGCAGTACTTC
TRBD1,TRBJ2-3,.,TRBV11-2,CASSLRTGGSFRTDTQYF,TGTGCCAGCAGCTTACGGACAGGGGGTTCATTCAGGACAGATACGCAGTATTTT
.,TRBJ2-7,.,TRBV15,CATSRDGGVSYERYF,TGTGCCACCAGCAGAGATGGCGGAGTCTCCTACGAGCGGTACTTC
.,TRBJ2-7,few,TRBV20-1,CSARRGGYEQYF,TGCAGTGCTAGACGCGGTGGCTACGAGCAGTACTTC
.,TRBJ2-1,.,TRBV15,CATSGEKGHGIHEQFF,TGTGCCACCAGCGGAGAAAAGGGGCACGGAATCCATGAGCAGTTCTTC
TRBD2,TRBJ2-3,few,TRBV7-2,CASSLVRGGTPDTQYF,TGTGCCAGCAGCTTAGTGCGCGGGGGGACCCCAGATACGCAGTATTTT
TRBD2,TRBJ2-7,few,TRBV5-1,CASSLRLAGGDEQYF,TGCGCCAGCAGCCTAAGACTAGCCGGAGGGGACGAGCAGTACTTC
TRBD2,TRBJ2-5,few,TRBV10-3,CATGTSGFQETQYF,TGTGCCACCGGGACTAGCGGGTTCCAAGAGACCCAGTACTTC
.,TRBJ2-1,few,TRBV4-3,CASSQDGDLDWGKNEQFF,TGCGCCAGCAGCCAAGATGGGGATTTGGATTGGGGCAAGAATGAGCAGTTCTTC
TRBD2,TRBJ2-5,.,TRBV7-3,CASSSLGGSIETQYF,TGTGCCAGCAGCTCCCTCGGCGGGAGTATTGAGACCCAGTACTTC
.,TRBJ2-3,.,TRBV10-3,CASMGTDTQYF,TGTGCCAGCATGGGGACAGATACGCAGTATTTT
TRBD1,TRBJ2-3,.,TRBV12-3/TRBV12-4,CASSPGGQGSTDTQYF,TGTGCCAGCAGCCCAGGCGGACAGGGTAGCACAGATACGCAGTATTTT
.,TRBJ2-7,.,TRBV2,CASQEESFSYEQYF,TGTGCCAGCCAAGAGGAGTCCTTCTCCTACGAGCAGTACTTC
.,TRBJ2-7,.,TRBV7-3,CASSSDGSNYEQYF,TGTGCCAGCAGCTCAGACGGTTCCAACTACGAGCAGTACTTC
TRBD2,TRBJ2-4,.,TRBV5-1,CASTGTSGMWEQYF,TGCGCCAGCACCGGGACTAGCGGGATGTGGGAGCAGTACTTC
.,TRBJ1-2,.,TRBV5-1,CASSLGTASGGYTF,TGCGCCAGCAGCTTGGGGACCGCTAGCGGCGGCTACACCTTC
.,TRBJ2-2,few,TRBV12-5,CASGLKETNTGELFF,TGTGCTAGTGGTTTAAAGGAAACGAACACCGGGGAGCTGTTTTTT
.,TRBJ1-2,.,TRBV4-3,CTSSQEGRGPYGYTF,TGCACCAGCAGCCAAGAAGGGAGAGGCCCTTATGGCTACACCTTC
TRBD1,TRBJ1-2,few,TRBV4-1,CASSPLLGTTGVGYGYTF,TGCGCCAGCAGCCCGCTTTTAGGGACCACAGGGGTAGGCTATGGCTACACCTTC
TRBD1,TRBJ1-2,.,TRBV27,CASSLERGHGYTF,TGTGCCAGCAGTTTAGAAAGGGGGCACGGCTACACCTTC
.,TRBJ2-7,.,TRBV7-2,CASSLGPLEQYF,TGTGCCAGCAGCTTGGGCCCGTTGGAGCAGTACTTC
TRBD1,TRBJ1-4,.,TRBV7-9,CASSPTGTGDGKLFF,TGTGCCAGCAGCCCTACCGGGACAGGGGACGGAAAACTGTTTTTT